These T cell receptor beta chains were read from a single sample in a study of cytomegalovirus exposure and HLA in healthy donors. Method: immunoSEQ multiplex PCR; TCRdb's copy keeps in-frame clones and lacks some. Found here are 90,000 to 150,000 clones, over 8.5% of them singletons; the top ten hold 5.5% to 7.5%. The sequenced sample was PBMCs. These receptor sequences come from a woman in her thirties or forties in good health and CMV-seropositive. Each CDR3 is given with its conserved first and last residue. Fields, in order: clone size, J gene, V gene, D gene, CDR3 DNA, CDR3 protein. A D gene is named only where the DNA matches it firmly. Clone size is stated in some rows and not others, as once, few, many or a class when expanded.

abundance: NA
j_gene: TRBJ1-1
v_gene: TRBV18
d_gene: NA
CDR3nt: TGTGCCAGCTCCCTTGCGGGGGGCTCGGACACTGAAGCTTTCTTT
CDR3aa: CASSLAGGSDTEAFF

abundance: few
j_gene: TRBJ1-1
v_gene: TRBV29-1
d_gene: NA
CDR3nt: TGCAGCGTTGAAGATGGGTCGGGGGGCACTGAAGCTTTCTTT
CDR3aa: CSVEDGSGGTEAFF

abundance: few
j_gene: TRBJ1-2
v_gene: TRBV6-5
d_gene: NA
CDR3nt: TGTGCCAGCAGCCCCCGGGAGGGTAACTATGGCTACACCTTC
CDR3aa: CASSPREGNYGYTF

abundance: NA
j_gene: TRBJ1-1
v_gene: TRBV6-5
d_gene: TRBD1
CDR3nt: TGTGCCAGCAGGGACAGGGCGAACACTGAAGCTTTCTTT
CDR3aa: CASRDRANTEAFF

abundance: few
j_gene: TRBJ1-1
v_gene: TRBV6-5
d_gene: NA
CDR3nt: TGTGCCAGCAGCGTCCGACAGATAATGAACACTGAAGCTTTCTTT
CDR3aa: CASSVRQIMNTEAFF

abundance: few
j_gene: TRBJ1-1
v_gene: TRBV7-3
d_gene: TRBD1
CDR3nt: TGTGCCAGCAGCCGGGACAGGGACACTGAAGCTTTCTTT
CDR3aa: CASSRDRDTEAFF

abundance: NA
j_gene: TRBJ1-5
v_gene: TRBV5-1
d_gene: NA
CDR3nt: TGCGCCAGCAGTTCCGACGGGTGGGGCAATCAGCCCCAGCATTTT
CDR3aa: CASSSDGWGNQPQHF

abundance: NA
j_gene: TRBJ2-7
v_gene: TRBV6-6
d_gene: NA
CDR3nt: TGTGCCAGCAGTCCCCGCAGGAAAGCTGACTACGAGCAGTACTTC
CDR3aa: CASSPRRKADYEQYF

abundance: NA
j_gene: TRBJ1-2
v_gene: TRBV5-4
d_gene: NA
CDR3nt: TGTGCCAGCAGACCGACAGCTTACTATGGCTACACCTTC
CDR3aa: CASRPTAYYGYTF

abundance: NA
j_gene: TRBJ2-7
v_gene: TRBV5-1
d_gene: TRBD1
CDR3nt: TGCGCCAGCAGCTTGGCCGGGACAGGGGGCTTCGTTGACGAGCAGTACTTC
CDR3aa: CASSLAGTGGFVDEQYF

abundance: few
j_gene: TRBJ1-1
v_gene: TRBV29-1
d_gene: NA
CDR3nt: TGCAGCGTTTACAGGGACGTTGAAGCTTTCTTT
CDR3aa: CSVYRDVEAFF

abundance: few
j_gene: TRBJ2-2
v_gene: TRBV7-9
d_gene: TRBD1
CDR3nt: TGTGCCAGCAGCTTAGCGACAGGGTCAGCCGGGGAGCTGTTTTTT
CDR3aa: CASSLATGSAGELFF

abundance: NA
j_gene: TRBJ2-3
v_gene: TRBV6-4
d_gene: TRBD1
CDR3nt: TGTGCCAGCGGACAGGGGACAGATACGCAGTATTTT
CDR3aa: CASGQGTDTQYF

abundance: few
j_gene: TRBJ1-2
v_gene: TRBV30
d_gene: NA
CDR3nt: TGTGCCTGGTCTCTTTCCGTTTATGGCTACACCTTC
CDR3aa: CAWSLSVYGYTF

abundance: NA
j_gene: TRBJ1-5
v_gene: TRBV2
d_gene: NA
CDR3nt: TGTGCCAGCCACCGGCAGGGAGGGTCATGGAATCAGCCCCAGCATTTT
CDR3aa: CASHRQGGSWNQPQHF

abundance: NA
j_gene: TRBJ1-2
v_gene: TRBV5-6
d_gene: NA
CDR3nt: TGTGCCAGCAGCGTAGGGGGTACGAACTATGGCTACACCTTC
CDR3aa: CASSVGGTNYGYTF

abundance: NA
j_gene: TRBJ2-7
v_gene: TRBV7-9
d_gene: NA
CDR3nt: TGTGCCAGCAGCTTAACGGGGGACAGCTACTACGAGCAGTACTTC
CDR3aa: CASSLTGDSYYEQYF

abundance: NA
j_gene: TRBJ1-2
v_gene: TRBV19
d_gene: TRBD1
CDR3nt: TGTGCCAGTAGCCCAGGACAGGACTATGGCTACACCTTC
CDR3aa: CASSPGQDYGYTF

abundance: NA
j_gene: TRBJ2-7
v_gene: TRBV19
d_gene: TRBD1
CDR3nt: TGTGCCAGTAGTGACCGGGACAGGGGGCTCTACGAGCAGTACTTC
CDR3aa: CASSDRDRGLYEQYF

abundance: NA
j_gene: TRBJ1-4
v_gene: TRBV5-1
d_gene: NA
CDR3nt: TGCGCCAGCAGCTTGGAGGGGGGGCTGGATGAAAAACTGTTTTTT
CDR3aa: CASSLEGGLDEKLFF

abundance: few
j_gene: TRBJ2-3
v_gene: TRBV5-6
d_gene: NA
CDR3nt: TGTGCCAGCAGCTTACCTAGACAGGGCACAGATACGCAGTATTTT
CDR3aa: CASSLPRQGTDTQYF

abundance: few
j_gene: TRBJ1-6
v_gene: TRBV11-2
d_gene: NA
CDR3nt: TGTGCCAGCAGCTTAGGGTACAGTAGAGCACCCCTCCACTTT
CDR3aa: CASSLGYSRAPLHF

abundance: NA
j_gene: TRBJ2-7
v_gene: TRBV29-1
d_gene: NA
CDR3nt: TGCAGCGCCGTGGGGCAGCTCTACGAGCAGTACTTC
CDR3aa: CSAVGQLYEQYF

abundance: few
j_gene: TRBJ1-5
v_gene: TRBV7-2
d_gene: NA
CDR3nt: TGTGCCAGCAGCTTAGGCGGACAGTTCAATCAGCCCCAGCATTTT
CDR3aa: CASSLGGQFNQPQHF

abundance: few
j_gene: TRBJ1-1
v_gene: TRBV30
d_gene: NA
CDR3nt: TGTGCCTGGAGTGTACCGAGACATGGTTACGCTGAAGCTTTCTTT
CDR3aa: CAWSVPRHGYAEAFF

abundance: few
j_gene: TRBJ2-7
v_gene: TRBV28
d_gene: TRBD1
CDR3nt: TGTGCCAGCAGCTCGGGACAGGGAGGCGAGCAGTACTTC
CDR3aa: CASSSGQGGEQYF

abundance: few
j_gene: TRBJ1-1
v_gene: TRBV19
d_gene: TRBD1
CDR3nt: TGTGCCAGTAACGACAGGGGGAACACTGAAGCTTTCTTT
CDR3aa: CASNDRGNTEAFF

abundance: NA
j_gene: TRBJ2-7
v_gene: TRBV6-5
d_gene: TRBD2
CDR3nt: TGTGCCAGCAACCTTGGACGGGGGGCCTACGAGCAGTACTTC
CDR3aa: CASNLGRGAYEQYF

abundance: few
j_gene: TRBJ2-7
v_gene: TRBV6-1
d_gene: TRBD1
CDR3nt: TGTGCCGGCCAAGGGACAGTCGCTTACGAGCAGTACTTC
CDR3aa: CAGQGTVAYEQYF

abundance: NA
j_gene: TRBJ1-4
v_gene: TRBV2
d_gene: TRBD1
CDR3nt: TGTGCCAGCAGTGCCTACAGGGACAGGGAAAAACTGTTTTTT
CDR3aa: CASSAYRDREKLFF

abundance: few
j_gene: TRBJ2-1
v_gene: TRBV6-1
d_gene: TRBD2
CDR3nt: TGTGCCAGCAGTGACCATACTAGCGGGGTATACAATGAGCAGTTCTTC
CDR3aa: CASSDHTSGVYNEQFF